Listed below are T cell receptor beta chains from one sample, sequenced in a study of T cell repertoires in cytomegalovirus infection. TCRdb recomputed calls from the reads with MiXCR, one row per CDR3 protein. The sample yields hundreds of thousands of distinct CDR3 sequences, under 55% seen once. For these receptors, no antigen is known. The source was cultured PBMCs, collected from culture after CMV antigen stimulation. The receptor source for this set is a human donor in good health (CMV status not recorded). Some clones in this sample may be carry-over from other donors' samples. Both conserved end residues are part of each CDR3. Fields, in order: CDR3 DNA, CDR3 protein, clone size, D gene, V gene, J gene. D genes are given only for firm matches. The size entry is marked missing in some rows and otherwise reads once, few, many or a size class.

CDR3 DNA: TGTGCCAGCAGCTTAGGGGGTACTTTCTACAATGAGCAGTTCTTC
CDR3 protein: CASSLGGTFYNEQFF
clone size: NA
D gene: NA
V gene: TRBV7-2
J gene: TRBJ2-1

CDR3 DNA: TGTGCCAGCAGTGTTAGAGGGTCCAATGAGCAGTTCTTC
CDR3 protein: CASSVRGSNEQFF
clone size: NA
D gene: NA
V gene: TRBV6-1
J gene: TRBJ2-1

CDR3 DNA: TGTGCCAGCACCCAGGGGACAGCTCAAGAGACCCAGTACTTC
CDR3 protein: CASTQGTAQETQYF
clone size: NA
D gene: TRBD1
V gene: TRBV7-2
J gene: TRBJ2-5

CDR3 DNA: TGTGCCAGCAGGACCCGGGCTAGCGGGGGTTACAATGAGCAGTTCTTC
CDR3 protein: CASRTRASGGYNEQFF
clone size: NA
D gene: TRBD2
V gene: TRBV7-6
J gene: TRBJ2-1

CDR3 DNA: TGTGCCAGCAGTGGCCGGGACAGGGCTGAAAAACTGTTTTTT
CDR3 protein: CASSGRDRAEKLFF
clone size: NA
D gene: TRBD1
V gene: TRBV2
J gene: TRBJ1-4

CDR3 DNA: TGTGCCAGCAGTGAATTGTTGGGGGGGTGGGCCACAGATACGCAGTATTTT
CDR3 protein: CASSELLGGWATDTQYF
clone size: few
D gene: TRBD2
V gene: TRBV25-1
J gene: TRBJ2-3

CDR3 DNA: TGTGCCAGCAGCCACCGCGCCCGACAGGGGGCCGGGGTAGAGACCCAGTACTTC
CDR3 protein: CASSHRARQGAGVETQYF
clone size: NA
D gene: TRBD1
V gene: TRBV7-9
J gene: TRBJ2-5

CDR3 DNA: TGTGCCATCATGGGGCAGGGTCCGAACAATGAGCAGTTCTTC
CDR3 protein: CAIMGQGPNNEQFF
clone size: few
D gene: NA
V gene: TRBV10-3
J gene: TRBJ2-1

CDR3 DNA: TGTGCCAGCTCACCTACAGGGACGGGATTAGATGAAAAACTGTTTTTT
CDR3 protein: CASSPTGTGLDEKLFF
clone size: NA
D gene: NA
V gene: TRBV18
J gene: TRBJ1-4

CDR3 DNA: TGTGCCAGCAGCTCCGGGACTAGGAGCTCCTACGAGCAGTACTTC
CDR3 protein: CASSSGTRSSYEQYF
clone size: few
D gene: TRBD2
V gene: TRBV12-3/TRBV12-4
J gene: TRBJ2-7

CDR3 DNA: TGTGCCAGCAGCTTAGCATCGGGAGCTAACTATGGCTACACCTTC
CDR3 protein: CASSLASGANYGYTF
clone size: few
D gene: NA
V gene: TRBV11-2
J gene: TRBJ1-2